Given below is one T cell receptor beta chain in context. What it binds is unknown. These data belong to a study of CD8+CD57+ T cells in acquired aplastic anemia. CDR3 length equals 17 residues. Germline V lookup: CDR1 SGHRS, CDR2 YFSETQ. V lost 0 bases to trimming and J lost 4 bases; unmatched junction nucleotides: 2. Template material for TCR beta VDJ and CDR3 profiling consisted of genomic DNA. TCRdb re-called the reads with MiXCR, one entry per CDR3 protein. The sample includes 150,000 to 200,000 distinct CDR3 sequences, around half of them seen just once. Study conclusions and caveats: Patients and controls were not found to differ significantly in CD8+ Simpson's diversity.

Patients selected for sequencing had displayed CD8+CD57+ cell expansion by flow cytometry. Among the patients, none had received any therapy at the time of blood sampling. This TCR was sampled from a human donor with aplastic anemia. V and J are TRBV5-1 and TRBJ2-3; TRBD2 aligns across 16 bases. Sequencing used sorted CD4+, CD8+, or CD8+CD57+ T cells (not recorded which) from PBMCs. CDR3 sequence: CASSLVGTSGRADTQYF. CDR3 nucleotide sequence: TGCGCCAGCAGCTTGGTAGGGACTAGCGGGAGGGCAGATACGCAGTATTTT. Combining the CDR3 with reference TRBV5-1 and TRBJ2-3 gives the whole variable domain KAGVTQTPRYLIKTRGQQVTLSCSPISGHRSVSWYQQTPGQGLQFLFEYFSETQRNKGNFPGRFSGRQFSNSRSEMNVSTLELGDSALYLCASSLVGTSGRADTQYFGPGTRLTVL.